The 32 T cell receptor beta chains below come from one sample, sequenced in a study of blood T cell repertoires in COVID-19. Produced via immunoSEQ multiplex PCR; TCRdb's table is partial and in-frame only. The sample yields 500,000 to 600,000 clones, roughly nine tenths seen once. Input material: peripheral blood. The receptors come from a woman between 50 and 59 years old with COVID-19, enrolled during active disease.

In DNA form, the CDR3 reads TGTGCCAGCAGCCCCGGACTCCAGGTGGTCACTGAAGCTTTCTTT. Its protein product is CASSPGLQVVTEAFF. The J gene is TRBJ1-1, the V gene TRBV9; D unclear. Trimming shortened V by 4 bases and J by 4 bases, and 17 bases separated the two germline ends. Germline V gene lookup returns CDR1 SGDLS and CDR2 YYNGEE. This CDR3 comprises 15 residues. The complete variable domain, with remaining parts taken from reference TRBV9 and TRBJ1-1, reads DSGVTQTPKHLITATGQRVTLRCSPRSGDLSVYWYQQSLDQGLQFLIQYYNGEERAKGNILERFSAQQFPDLHSELNLSSLELGDSALYFCASSPGLQVVTEAFFGQGTRLTVV.

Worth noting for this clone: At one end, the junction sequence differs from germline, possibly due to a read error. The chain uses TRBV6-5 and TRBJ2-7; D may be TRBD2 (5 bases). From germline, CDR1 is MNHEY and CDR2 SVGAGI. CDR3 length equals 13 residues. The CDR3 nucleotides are TGTGCCAGCAGTTACCGACGGGAAAACGGCTTAGACTTC. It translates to CASSYRRENGLDF.

In nucleotides, the CDR3 is TGTGCCAGCCTCCCGCAGCAGGGGGACACAACCCAGCATTTT. Encoded protein: CASLPQQGDTTQHF. The rearrangement joins TRBV6-6 to TRBJ1-5, with TRBD1 matching 7 bases. CDR1 is MNHNY, CDR2 SVGAGI, per germline (reference sequence). This CDR3 contains 14 residues. With V trimmed by 8 bases and J by 11 bases, 15 bases remained unmatched.

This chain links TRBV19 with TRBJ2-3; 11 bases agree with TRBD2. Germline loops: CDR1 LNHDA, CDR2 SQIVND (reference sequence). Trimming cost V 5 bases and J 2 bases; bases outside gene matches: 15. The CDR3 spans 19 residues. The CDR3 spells CASSGSSGGPGRTTDTQYF. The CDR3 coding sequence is TGTGCCAGTAGTGGGTCTAGCGGGGGGCCCGGTCGTACCACAGATACGCAGTATTTT.

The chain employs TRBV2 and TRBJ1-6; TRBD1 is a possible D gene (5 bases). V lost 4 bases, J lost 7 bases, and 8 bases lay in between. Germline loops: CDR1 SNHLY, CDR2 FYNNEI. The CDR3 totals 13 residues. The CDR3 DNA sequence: TGTGCCAGCAGTGTGGACACGAATTCACCCCTCCACTTT. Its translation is CASSVDTNSPLHF.

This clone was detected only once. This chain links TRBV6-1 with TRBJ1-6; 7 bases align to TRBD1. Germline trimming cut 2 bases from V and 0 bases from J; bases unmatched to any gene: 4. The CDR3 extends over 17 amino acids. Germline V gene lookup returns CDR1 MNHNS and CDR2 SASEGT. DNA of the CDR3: TGTGCCAGCAGTGAATTGGGACAGAGCTCCTATAATTCACCCCTCCACTTT. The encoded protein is CASSELGQSSYNSPLHF.

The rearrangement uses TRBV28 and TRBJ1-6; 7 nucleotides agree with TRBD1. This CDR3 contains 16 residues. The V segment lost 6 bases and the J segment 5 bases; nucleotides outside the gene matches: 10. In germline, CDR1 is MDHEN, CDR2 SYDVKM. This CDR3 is CASSRRAGQNNSPLHF. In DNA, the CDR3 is TGTGCCAGCAGCCGCAGGGCGGGACAGAATAATTCACCCCTCCACTTT.

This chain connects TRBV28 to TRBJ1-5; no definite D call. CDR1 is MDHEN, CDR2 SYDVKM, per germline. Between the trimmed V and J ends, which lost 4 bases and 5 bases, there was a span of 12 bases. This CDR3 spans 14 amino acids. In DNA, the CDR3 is TGTGCCAGCAGTTCGTATCGAGAAGATCAGCCCCAGCATTTT. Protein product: CASSSYREDQPQHF.

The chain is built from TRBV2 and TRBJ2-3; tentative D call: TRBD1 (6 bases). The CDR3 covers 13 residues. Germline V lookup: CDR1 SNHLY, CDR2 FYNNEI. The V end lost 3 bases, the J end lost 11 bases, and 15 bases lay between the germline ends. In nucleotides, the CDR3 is TGTGCCAGCAGTGAGGCCATGCTCAGGGGGCAGTATTTT. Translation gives CASSEAMLRGQYF.

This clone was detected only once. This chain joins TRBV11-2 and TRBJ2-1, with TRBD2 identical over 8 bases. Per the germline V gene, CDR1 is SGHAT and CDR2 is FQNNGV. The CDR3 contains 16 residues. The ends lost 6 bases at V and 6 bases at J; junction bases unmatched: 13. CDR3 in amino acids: CASSPRGTRTFNEQFF. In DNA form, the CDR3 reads TGTGCCAGCAGTCCTAGAGGGACTAGGACATTCAATGAGCAGTTCTTC.

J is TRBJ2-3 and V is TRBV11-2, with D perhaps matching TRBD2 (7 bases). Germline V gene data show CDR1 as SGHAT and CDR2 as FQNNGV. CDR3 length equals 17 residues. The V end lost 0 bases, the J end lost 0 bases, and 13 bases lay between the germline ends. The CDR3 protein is CASSLEWGGGSTDTQYF. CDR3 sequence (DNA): TGTGCCAGCAGCTTAGAGTGGGGGGGCGGGAGCACAGATACGCAGTATTTT. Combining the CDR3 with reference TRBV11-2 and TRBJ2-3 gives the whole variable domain EAGVAQSPRYKIIEKRQSVAFWCNPISGHATLYWYQQILGQGPKLLIQFQNNGVVDDSQLPKDRFSAERLKGVDSTLKIQPAKLEDSAVYLCASSLEWGGGSTDTQYFGPGTRLTVL.

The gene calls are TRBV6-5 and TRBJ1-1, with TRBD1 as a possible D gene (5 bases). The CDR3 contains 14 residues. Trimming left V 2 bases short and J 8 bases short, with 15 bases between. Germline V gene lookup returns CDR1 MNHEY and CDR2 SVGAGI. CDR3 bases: TGTGCCAGCAGTTACGGGACGGAGGGGCGGGAAGCTTTCTTT. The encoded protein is CASSYGTEGREAFF.

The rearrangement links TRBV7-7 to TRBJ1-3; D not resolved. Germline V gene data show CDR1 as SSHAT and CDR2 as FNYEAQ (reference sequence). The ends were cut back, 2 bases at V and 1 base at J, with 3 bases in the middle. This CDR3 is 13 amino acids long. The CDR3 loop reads CASSLYSGNTIYF. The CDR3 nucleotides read TGTGCCAGCAGCTTATATTCTGGAAACACCATATATTTT. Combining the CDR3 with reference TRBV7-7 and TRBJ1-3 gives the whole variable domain GAGVSQSPRYKVTKRGQDVTLRCDPISSHATLYWYQQALGQGPEFLTYFNYEAQPDKSGLPSDRFSAERPEGSISTLTIQRTEQRDSAMYRCASSLYSGNTIYFGEGSWLTVV.

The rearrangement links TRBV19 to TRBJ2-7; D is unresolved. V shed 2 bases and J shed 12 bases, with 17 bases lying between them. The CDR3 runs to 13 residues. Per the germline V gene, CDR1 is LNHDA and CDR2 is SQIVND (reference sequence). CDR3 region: CASSIPGVPRRYF. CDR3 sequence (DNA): TGTGCCAGTAGTATACCCGGCGTCCCTAGGAGGTACTTC.

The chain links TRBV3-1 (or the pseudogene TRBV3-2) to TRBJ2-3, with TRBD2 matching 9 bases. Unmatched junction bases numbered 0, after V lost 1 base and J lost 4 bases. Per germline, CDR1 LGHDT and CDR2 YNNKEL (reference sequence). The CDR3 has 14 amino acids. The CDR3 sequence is CASSQGGGADTQYF. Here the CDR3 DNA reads TGTGCCAGCAGCCAAGGCGGGGGGGCAGATACGCAGTATTTT.

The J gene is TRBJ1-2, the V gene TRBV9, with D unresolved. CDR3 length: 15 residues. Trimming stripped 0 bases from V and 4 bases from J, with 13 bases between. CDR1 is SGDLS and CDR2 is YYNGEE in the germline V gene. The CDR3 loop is CASSVGEGRSYGYTF. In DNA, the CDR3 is TGTGCCAGCAGCGTAGGTGAGGGCCGAAGCTATGGCTACACCTTC. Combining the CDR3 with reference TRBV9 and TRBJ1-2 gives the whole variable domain DSGVTQTPKHLITATGQRVTLRCSPRSGDLSVYWYQQSLDQGLQFLIQYYNGEERAKGNILERFSAQQFPDLHSELNLSSLELGDSALYFCASSVGEGRSYGYTFGSGTRLTVV.

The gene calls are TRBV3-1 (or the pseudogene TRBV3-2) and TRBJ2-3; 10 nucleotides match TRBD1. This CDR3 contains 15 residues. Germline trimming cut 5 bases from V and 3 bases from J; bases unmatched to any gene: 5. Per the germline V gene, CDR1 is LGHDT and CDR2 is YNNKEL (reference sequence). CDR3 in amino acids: CASSFRTGGTDTQYF. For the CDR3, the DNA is TGTGCCAGCAGCTTTCGGACAGGGGGTACAGATACGCAGTATTTT.

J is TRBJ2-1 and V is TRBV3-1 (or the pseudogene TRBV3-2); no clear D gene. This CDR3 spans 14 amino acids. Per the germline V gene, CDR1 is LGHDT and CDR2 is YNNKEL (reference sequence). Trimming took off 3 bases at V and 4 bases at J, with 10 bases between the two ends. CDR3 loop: CASSHSREYNEQFF. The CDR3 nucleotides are TGTGCCAGCAGCCACTCCCGAGAGTACAATGAGCAGTTCTTC.

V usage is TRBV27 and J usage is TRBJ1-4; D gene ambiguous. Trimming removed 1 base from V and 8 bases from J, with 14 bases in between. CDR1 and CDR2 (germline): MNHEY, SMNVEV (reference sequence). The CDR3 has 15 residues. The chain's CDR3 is CASSLWSGREEKLFF. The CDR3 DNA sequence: TGTGCCAGCAGTTTATGGTCAGGAAGGGAGGAAAAACTGTTTTTT.

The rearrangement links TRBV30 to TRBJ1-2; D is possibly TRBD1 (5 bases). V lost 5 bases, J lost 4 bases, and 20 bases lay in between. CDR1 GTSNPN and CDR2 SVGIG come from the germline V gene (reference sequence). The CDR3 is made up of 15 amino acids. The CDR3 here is CAWSSAGRGLYGYTF. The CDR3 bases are TGTGCCTGGTCCTCGGCAGGGAGGGGACTCTATGGCTACACCTTC.

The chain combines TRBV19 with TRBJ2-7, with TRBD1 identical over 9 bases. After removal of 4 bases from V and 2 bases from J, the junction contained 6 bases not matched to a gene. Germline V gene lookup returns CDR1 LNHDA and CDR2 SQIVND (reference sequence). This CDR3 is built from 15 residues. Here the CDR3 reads CASSTSGTGTYEQYF. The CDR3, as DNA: TGTGCCAGTAGTACCTCCGGGACAGGGACCTACGAGCAGTACTTC.

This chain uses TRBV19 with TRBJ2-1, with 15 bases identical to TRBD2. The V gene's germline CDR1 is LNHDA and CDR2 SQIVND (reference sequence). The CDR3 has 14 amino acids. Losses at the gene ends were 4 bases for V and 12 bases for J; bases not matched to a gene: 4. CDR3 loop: CASSTGLAGGWQFF. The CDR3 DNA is TGTGCCAGTAGTACGGGACTAGCGGGGGGATGGCAGTTCTTC.

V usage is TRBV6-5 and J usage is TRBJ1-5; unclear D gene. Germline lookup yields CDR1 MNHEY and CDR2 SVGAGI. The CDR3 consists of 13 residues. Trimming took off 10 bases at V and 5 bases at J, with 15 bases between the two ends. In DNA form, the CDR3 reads TGTGCCACCGTCGGGGAGGGCTATCAGCCCCAGCATTTT. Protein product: CATVGEGYQPQHF.

The DNA for the CDR3 is TGTGCCACTGCCCAGGGGGCGGACCTTCAGCCCCAGCATTTT. It yields the protein CATAQGADLQPQHF. V gene TRBV6-5 combines with J gene TRBJ1-5; TRBD1 matches 8 bases. V lost 10 bases, J lost 6 bases, and 11 bases stayed unmatched. Per germline, CDR1 MNHEY and CDR2 SVGAGI. The length of the CDR3 is 14 residues.

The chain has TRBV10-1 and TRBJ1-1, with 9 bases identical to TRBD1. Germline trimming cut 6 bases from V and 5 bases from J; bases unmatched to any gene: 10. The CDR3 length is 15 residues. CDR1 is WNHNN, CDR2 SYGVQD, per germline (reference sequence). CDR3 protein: CASRGTGNCLTEAFF. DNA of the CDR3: TGCGCCAGCAGAGGGACAGGGAATTGCCTAACTGAAGCTTTCTTT.

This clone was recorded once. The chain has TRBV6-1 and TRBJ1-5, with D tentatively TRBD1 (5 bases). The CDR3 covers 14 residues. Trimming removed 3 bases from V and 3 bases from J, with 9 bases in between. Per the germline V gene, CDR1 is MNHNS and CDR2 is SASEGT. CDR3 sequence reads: CASSDLQVNQPQHF. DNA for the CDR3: TGTGCCAGCAGTGATCTACAGGTCAATCAGCCCCAGCATTTT.

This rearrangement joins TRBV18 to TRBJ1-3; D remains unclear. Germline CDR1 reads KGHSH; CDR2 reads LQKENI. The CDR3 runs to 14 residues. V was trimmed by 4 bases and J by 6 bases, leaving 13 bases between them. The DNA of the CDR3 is TGTGCCAGCTCACTCCCGGTAACGGTAAACACCATATATTTT. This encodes CASSLPVTVNTIYF.

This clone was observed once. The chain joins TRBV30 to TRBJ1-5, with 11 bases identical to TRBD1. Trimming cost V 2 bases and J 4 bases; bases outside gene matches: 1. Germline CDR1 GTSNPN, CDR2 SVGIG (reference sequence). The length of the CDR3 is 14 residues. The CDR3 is CAWSRDRGNQPQHF. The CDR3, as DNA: TGTGCCTGGAGTCGGGACAGGGGGAATCAGCCCCAGCATTTT.

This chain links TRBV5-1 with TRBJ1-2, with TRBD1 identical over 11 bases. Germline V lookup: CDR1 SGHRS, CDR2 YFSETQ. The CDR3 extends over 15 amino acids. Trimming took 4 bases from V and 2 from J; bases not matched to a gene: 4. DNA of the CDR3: TGCGCCAGCAGCCAGGGACAGGGGGTCAACTATGGCTACACCTTC. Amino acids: CASSQGQGVNYGYTF.

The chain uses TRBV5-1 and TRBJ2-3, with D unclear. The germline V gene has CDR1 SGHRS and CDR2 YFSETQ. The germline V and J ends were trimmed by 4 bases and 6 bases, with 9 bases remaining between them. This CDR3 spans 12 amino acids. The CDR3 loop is CASSKALDTQYF. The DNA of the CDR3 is TGCGCCAGCAGCAAAGCCCTTGATACGCAGTATTTT.

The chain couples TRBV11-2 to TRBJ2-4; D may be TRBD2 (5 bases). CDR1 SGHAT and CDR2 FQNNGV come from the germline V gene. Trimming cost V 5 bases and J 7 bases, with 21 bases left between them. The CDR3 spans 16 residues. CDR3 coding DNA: TGTGCCAGCAGCCTCGGAGGTTGGTTGTACCGGAACATTCAGTACTTC. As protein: CASSLGGWLYRNIQYF.

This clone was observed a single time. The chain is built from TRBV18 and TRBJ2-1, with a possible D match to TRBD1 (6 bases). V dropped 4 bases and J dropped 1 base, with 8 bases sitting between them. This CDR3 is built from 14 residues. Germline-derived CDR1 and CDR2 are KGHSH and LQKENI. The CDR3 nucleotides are TGTGCCAGCTCACTCCAGGGGTCCTACAATGAGCAGTTCTTC. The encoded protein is CASSLQGSYNEQFF.